This passage covers 2 T cell receptor beta chains from one sample sequenced in a study of blood T cell repertoires in COVID-19 (dated by TCRdb to 2018 to 2020). The protocol used for the library was the immunoSEQ multiplex PCR assay. TCRdb took this table from immuneACCESS and kept in-frame rearrangements with V and J called. Such tables lack part of the clones; where checked against another copy, unresolved V genes explain under half of the gap, and the rest is unexplained. Counted in this sample were approximately 300,000 clones; around 86% of them appeared once. Together, the top ten hold 1% of the sample. Sequencing input: peripheral blood. These receptors were collected from a middle-aged man with active or convalescent COVID-19.

The J gene is TRBJ2-1, the V gene TRBV10-3, with 12 bases that match TRBD1. Germline V gene lookup returns CDR1 ENHRY and CDR2 SYGVKD. Trimming removed 10 bases from V and 7 bases from J; junction bases left unmatched: 8. This CDR3 region has 14 residues. The CDR3 loop is CANSGTGGRNEQFF. The CDR3 coding sequence is TGTGCCAACAGCGGGACAGGGGGCCGGAATGAGCAGTTCTTC.

The chain is built from TRBV24-1 and TRBJ1-1, with 7 nucleotides matching TRBD1. The CDR3 is made up of 15 amino acids. The trim removed 3 bases at V and 1 base at J, leaving 4 bases unmatched. Germline V lookup: CDR1 KGHDR, CDR2 SFDVKD. CDR3 region: CATSDTRTGNTEAFF. The CDR3, as DNA: TGTGCCACCAGTGATACTAGGACAGGGAACACTGAAGCTTTCTTT.